Sequencing of this T cell receptor beta chain was carried out in a study of blood T cell repertoires in COVID-19 (dated by TCRdb to between 2020 and 2021). Background on the whole study: Samples from collaborators originated in the United States, Italy and Spain and spanned both the acute and convalescent phases of COVID-19. The material from the prospective study consisted of cDNA or gDNA derived from T cells, B-cell-depleted T cells, or PBMCs. Deeply sampled blood TCRbeta repertoires from subjects exposed to, actively infected with, or recovered from COVID-19 were included in the dataset. The repertoires were released in a freely available public database meant as a resource for research on the immune response to SARS-CoV-2. The samples were drawn from two sources: the first 160 participants of the ongoing ImmuneRACE study, and 950 to 1,500 subjects contributed by 6 global collaborators. The sample metadata nearly always contained a de-identified subject ID, COVID-19 status, age in years and sex. Where available, HLA class I and class II types were taken from metadata supplied by the sample provider and were not determined by assay-based typing.

One collaborating source in Seattle enrolled patients during active infection and followed them longitudinally through the course of disease. Whole blood was collected in K2EDTA tubes by collaborating institutions according to the institutions' own protocols. Collaborator samples were shipped for TCRbeta analysis as frozen whole blood, isolated PBMCs, or DNA extracted from either sample type. TCRbeta CDR3 regions were amplified from genomic DNA by means of the immunoSEQ Assay, a bias-controlled multiplex PCR. The paper's processing steps were these. Nucleated cell counts per sample were estimated from amplification of reference gene primers within the assay. Sequence reads were collapsed and filtered to measure the absolute abundance of every unique TCRbeta CDR3 rearrangement. Productive Simpson clonality was computed per sample as the square root of Simpson's diversity index over productive rearrangements. Entries here come from immuneACCESS through TCRdb and include only in-frame sequences with V and J called. Some clones fail to appear in such tables; in the studies checked, an unresolved V gene covers under half of the shortfall, and the cause of the remainder is unknown. That table is the source of V, J and clone size, and D and trimming were worked out from the DNA. For this sample the table gives a few hundred thousand clones, of which about nine tenths were detected only once. The ten largest clones take up around 2.5% of the sample.

In regard to this clone: Its antigen is still unknown. The record has no base qualities; no much larger clone is one base away.

Study-level results and caveats: The amount of clinical and demographic metadata varied by source and participant and was provided uncurated.

Its CDR3 holds 16 amino acids, cysteine through phenylalanine. Of all the DNA, just the CDR3 is kept, 48 bases in frame from base 1. The germline V gene yields SGHTA for CDR1 and FQGNSA for CDR2. Compared with germline, V lacks 2 bases and J lacks 3 bases; bases without a gene match: 8. The sequenced material came from peripheral blood. This receptor was taken from a person in their late teens or twenties with COVID-19, enrolled during active disease. The sequence links TRBV7-2 to TRBJ2-7; 9 bases in the middle match TRBD2. The base sequence is TGTGCCAGCAGCTTATCAGTAGCGGGAGTTCTCTACGAGCAGTACTTC. The resulting protein is CASSLSVAGVLYEQYF.